The 28 T cell receptor beta chains presented below share a single source sample, sequenced in a study of monozygotic twins with inflammatory bowel disease. TCRdb reanalyzed the 5' RACE reads, giving one entry per CDR3 protein sequence and no DNA. Recorded for this sample: about 210,000 distinct CDR3 sequences. Sequencing was done on a sample of blood. The receptors originated from a human donor with ulcerative colitis or Crohn's disease, or a healthy co-twin of an affected twin (not recorded which).

This chain joins TRBV20-1 and TRBJ1-1. Germline-derived CDR1 and CDR2 are DFQATT and SNEGSKA (reference sequence). This CDR3 is built from 15 residues. CDR3 residues: CSASQQWSANTEAFF.

The rearrangement joins TRBV20-1 to TRBJ2-5; the TCRdb D gene call, TRBD2, has no DNA to confirm it. The germline CDR1 and CDR2 sequences are DFQATT and SNEGSKA (reference sequence). This CDR3 contains 12 residues. This CDR3 is CSAETSLETQYF.

The V call is TRBV5-1, the J call TRBJ2-3; there is no DNA to check the TCRdb D call of TRBD1. The CDR3 is 15 residues long. The germline V gene has CDR1 SGHRS and CDR2 YFSETQ. The CDR3: CASSRTGVGTDTQYF.

The V call is TRBV5-1, the J call TRBJ2-1; TCRdb's D call of TRBD2 is untestable without DNA. In germline, CDR1 is SGHRS, CDR2 YFSETQ. The CDR3 sequence is 17 residues long. The CDR3 sequence is CASSLLYPTSGDNEQFF.

This chain joins TRBV3-1 and TRBJ2-3; the D call of TRBD1 rests on TCRdb alone, since no DNA is present to check it. CDR1 and CDR2 (germline): LGHDT, YNNKEL (reference sequence). The CDR3 consists of 18 residues. The CDR3 loop is CASSHTRTGTGSTDTQYF.

The chain is built from TRBV5-1 and TRBJ2-2. The CDR3 is 14 amino acids. Germline loops: CDR1 SGHRS, CDR2 YFSETQ. This CDR3 reads CASREWGSTGELFF. Full variable domain (rest looked up from reference TRBV5-1 and TRBJ2-2): KAGVTQTPRYLIKTRGQQVTLSCSPISGHRSVSWYQQTPGQGLQFLFEYFSETQRNKGNFPGRFSGRQFSNSRSEMNVSTLELGDSALYLCASREWGSTGELFFGEGSRLTVL.

This chain links TRBV6-6 with TRBJ2-5. The CDR3 length is 12 residues. Germline V gene sequence: CDR1 MNHNY, CDR2 SVGAGI (reference sequence). The CDR3 sequence: CASSRPSETQYF.

The chain combines TRBV20-1 with TRBJ2-4; TCRdb outputs TRBD1, but without DNA this stays unchecked. This CDR3 is 11 amino acids long. Per the germline V gene, CDR1 is DFQATT and CDR2 is SNEGSKA (reference sequence). CDR3 loop: CSVGQPNIQYF.

J is TRBJ1-2 and V is TRBV19; without DNA, the TCRdb call of TRBD1 cannot be checked. Germline V CDR1 and CDR2: LNHDA, SQIVND (reference sequence). This CDR3 has 14 residues. The chain's CDR3 is CATKTGGGNYGYTF. The full variable domain, its missing parts supplied by reference TRBV19 and TRBJ1-2, is DGGITQSPKYLFRKEGQNVTLSCEQNLNHDAMYWYRQDPGQGLRLIYYSQIVNDFQKGDIAEGYSVSREKKESFPLTVTSAQKNPTAFYLCATKTGGGNYGYTFGSGTRLTVV.

This rearrangement joins TRBV5-4 to TRBJ2-1; lacking DNA, the TRBD1 call made by TCRdb goes unchecked. The CDR3 loop spans 15 amino acids. Germline V CDR1 and CDR2: SGHNT, YYREEE (reference sequence). The CDR3 spells CASSSTGGSYNEQFF.

The rearrangement uses TRBV21-1 and TRBJ2-1; TCRdb designates TRBD1, a call that cannot be tested without DNA. TRBV21-1 corresponds to a pseudogene. The CDR3 totals 16 residues. The CDR3 loop is CASSPRWDSIYNEQFF.

This rearrangement joins TRBV24-1 to TRBJ1-1; TCRdb gives TRBD1 as the D gene, but with no DNA this cannot be confirmed. CDR3 size: 14 residues. Per germline, CDR1 KGHDR and CDR2 SFDVKD. Here the CDR3 reads CATSPGGRYTEAFF.

The chain uses TRBV18 and TRBJ1-1; TCRdb lists TRBD1, though no DNA is available to test this call. This CDR3 spans 14 amino acids. Per germline, CDR1 KGHSH and CDR2 LQKENI. The CDR3 sequence is CASSQRGSNTEAFF.

This CDR3 is CASIRDTSLNTEAFF. The chain combines TRBV6-1 with TRBJ1-1; TCRdb picks TRBD1, but there is no DNA to check that call. Germline V gene lookup returns CDR1 MNHNS and CDR2 SASEGT. The CDR3 spans 15 residues.

V and J are TRBV2 and TRBJ1-1. Germline CDR1 is SNHLY and CDR2 is FYNNEI. The CDR3 is 12 residues long. CDR3: CASGSGGTEAFF.

The V gene is TRBV14, the J gene TRBJ2-2; the TCRdb D gene call, TRBD2, has no DNA to confirm it. Germline V gives CDR1 SGHDN, CDR2 FVKESK. The CDR3 is 14 residues long. CDR3: CASSLLPETGELFF.

This chain connects TRBV7-2 to TRBJ2-4; TCRdb selects TRBD2, and the lack of DNA leaves this call unchecked. Germline V lookup: CDR1 SGHTA, CDR2 FQGNSA. The CDR3 spans 15 residues. CDR3 region: CASSLVRTDLDIQYF. The full variable domain, completed using reference TRBV7-2 and TRBJ2-4, is GAGVSQSPSNKVTEKGKDVELRCDPISGHTALYWYRQSLGQGLEFLIYFQGNSAPDKSGLPSDRFSAERTGGSVSTLTIQRTQQEDSAVYLCASSLVRTDLDIQYFGAGTRLSVL.

The genes are TRBV7-6 and TRBJ2-5; there is no DNA to check the TCRdb D call of TRBD2. The CDR3 covers 13 residues. The germline CDR1 and CDR2 sequences are SGHVS and FNYEAQ. CDR3: CASTLWESETQYF.

This chain uses TRBV12-3 or TRBV12-4 with TRBJ1-1. The length of the CDR3 is 13 residues. This chain's CDR3 is CASSLLAWPEAFF.

The V gene is TRBV12-3 or TRBV12-4, the J gene TRBJ2-7. This CDR3 is 15 amino acids long. The CDR3 sequence is CASRFFAVPTYEQYF.

The rearrangement uses TRBV7-9 and TRBJ2-2. The CDR3 is 12 residues long. Germline-derived CDR1 and CDR2 are SEHNR and FQNEAQ (reference sequence). The chain's CDR3 is CASSLPLGELFF. Supplemented by reference TRBV7-9 and TRBJ2-2, the full variable domain reads DTGVSQNPRHKITKRGQNVTFRCDPISEHNRLYWYRQTLGQGPEFLTYFQNEAQLEKSRLLSDRFSAERPKGSFSTLEIQRTEQGDSAMYLCASSLPLGELFFGEGSRLTVL.

The rearrangement joins TRBV2 to TRBJ1-5. This CDR3 contains 14 residues. CDR1 and CDR2 from the germline V gene are SNHLY and FYNNEI. CDR3 amino acids: CASSVGRTNQPQHF.

This chain joins TRBV20-1 and TRBJ2-1; TCRdb's D call, TRBD1, is unchecked because there is no DNA. Germline CDR1 is DFQATT and CDR2 is SNEGSKA (reference sequence). The CDR3 contains 13 residues. CDR3 sequence reads: CSAGSRGQGEQFF.

V and J are TRBV5-1 and TRBJ1-1; TCRdb's D gene call, TRBD1, goes unchecked for lack of DNA. The length of the CDR3 is 15 residues. Germline CDR1 is SGHRS and CDR2 is YFSETQ. The CDR3 loop is CASSTGQTKNTEAFF.

This sequence joins TRBV3-1 and TRBJ2-2; absent DNA, TCRdb's TRBD2 call cannot be checked. Per the germline V gene, CDR1 is LGHDT and CDR2 is YNNKEL (reference sequence). The CDR3 is 15 amino acids. CDR3 in amino acids: CASSQSPSGAGELFF.

This chain uses TRBV3-1 with TRBJ1-6; the TRBD1 assignment by TCRdb is unverifiable without DNA. The CDR3 is 14 amino acids. Germline CDR1 and CDR2: LGHDT and YNNKEL (reference sequence). The chain's CDR3 is CASSQGQGHSPLHF.

The V gene is TRBV10-3, the J gene TRBJ2-7. The CDR3 runs 15 residues. Germline V lookup: CDR1 ENHRY, CDR2 SYGVKD. The CDR3: CAISSLTTDAYEQYF.

The chain recombines TRBV5-1 with TRBJ2-1; TCRdb lists TRBD2, though no DNA is available to test this call. Germline lookup yields CDR1 SGHRS and CDR2 YFSETQ. This CDR3 region has 14 residues. CDR3 loop: CASSNGGALDEQFF.